These 22 T cell receptor beta chains originate from one sample sequenced in a study of blood T cell repertoires in COVID-19 (dated by TCRdb to about 2020). The library was prepared using the immunoSEQ multiplex PCR assay. Drawn from immuneACCESS, this table holds only the in-frame rearrangements with V and J called that TCRdb kept. Clones are partly lost; checked studies trace under half to an unresolved V gene and leave the rest unexplained. This sample is represented by roughly 120,000 clones; 85% to 90% of them were singletons. The ten largest make up 0.88% of the sample. Sequenced sample: peripheral blood. The source of these receptors is a woman between 50 and 59 years old with active or convalescent COVID-19.

In its sample, this clone was seen a few times. The CDR3 nucleotides read TGTGCCAGCAGTGTAGGGTCTTACCGAGGGGAGACCCAGTACTTC. It codes for CASSVGSYRGETQYF. The J gene is TRBJ2-5, the V gene TRBV25-1, with TRBD2 as a possible D gene (5 bases). Germline-derived CDR1 and CDR2 are MGHDK and SYGVNS. Trimming removed 4 bases at V and 5 bases at J, with 17 bases between. There are 15 residues in the CDR3.

V usage is TRBV6-5 and J usage is TRBJ2-3; 7 bases line up with TRBD2. The CDR3 contains 15 residues. Germline-derived CDR1 and CDR2 are MNHEY and SVGAGI. The V segment lost 6 bases and the J segment 0 bases; nucleotides outside the gene matches: 6. The CDR3, as DNA: TGTGCCAGCAGCCGAGCGGGGATTAGCACAGATACGCAGTATTTT. This sequence encodes CASSRAGISTDTQYF.

The V gene is TRBV9, the J gene TRBJ2-1; TRBD2 matches 8 bases. Germline loops: CDR1 SGDLS, CDR2 YYNGEE. This CDR3 has 15 residues. Trimming at V came to 3 bases and at J to 8 bases, leaving 10 bases not matched to a gene. DNA for the CDR3: TGTGCCAGCAGCGCCTTAGCGGGATCTGTCGATGAGCAGTTCTTC. This gives the protein CASSALAGSVDEQFF.

J is TRBJ1-5 and V is TRBV4-1; D uncertain. CDR1 is MGHRA, CDR2 YSYEKL, per germline. The ends were cut back, 1 base at V and 5 bases at J, with 18 bases in the middle. The CDR3 extends over 17 amino acids. The CDR3 loop is CASSQVSVGAGDQPQHF. CDR3 nucleotide sequence: TGCGCCAGCAGCCAAGTTTCGGTGGGCGCAGGCGATCAGCCCCAGCATTTT.

This clone was seen once. This chain links TRBV6-5 with TRBJ2-7, with 9 nucleotides matching TRBD1. The germline V gene encodes CDR1 MNHEY and CDR2 SVGAGI. The CDR3 sequence is 14 residues long. After removal of 6 bases from V and 5 bases from J, the junction contained 8 bases not matched to a gene. The CDR3 protein is CASSRGQGFHEQYF. In DNA form, the CDR3 reads TGTGCCAGCAGCCGGGGACAGGGCTTCCACGAGCAGTACTTC.

This clone was recorded a few times. The V and J genes are TRBV6-1 and TRBJ1-5, with a tentative D call TRBD1 (5 bases). The germline V gene encodes CDR1 MNHNS and CDR2 SASEGT. The CDR3 runs to 16 residues. V lost 4 bases and J lost 0, with 13 bases in between. The CDR3 region has the DNA TGTGCCAGCAGTGGAAACTCCGGGGGTAGCAATCAGCCCCAGCATTTT. Protein: CASSGNSGGSNQPQHF.

CDR3 loop: CASSLGGRAFF. As DNA, the CDR3 is TGTGCCAGCAGTTTGGGGGGGAGGGCTTTCTTT. The chain couples TRBV28 to TRBJ1-1; D perhaps matches TRBD1 (5 bases). The CDR3 is 11 amino acids. Trimming removed 3 bases from V and 11 bases from J, with 10 bases in between. CDR1 and CDR2 from the germline V gene are MDHEN and SYDVKM.

This sequence joins TRBV28 and TRBJ1-2, with a weak D call TRBD1 (6 bases). Germline V gene data show CDR1 as MDHEN and CDR2 as SYDVKM. This CDR3 is 15 amino acids long. The germline V and J ends were trimmed by 6 bases and 2 bases, with 16 bases remaining between them. The CDR3 nucleotides are TGTGCCAGCAGGAGACACTTGACAGGCAACTATGGCTACACCTTC. Translating it yields CASRRHLTGNYGYTF.

V gene TRBV7-3 combines with J gene TRBJ2-1; TRBD2 agrees at 7 bases. In germline, CDR1 is SGHTA, CDR2 FQGTGA. V dropped 2 bases and J dropped 6; count of bases not matched to a gene: 7. The CDR3 totals 15 residues. This chain's CDR3 is CASSLEGGLGNEQFF. The CDR3 DNA is TGTGCCAGCAGCTTAGAAGGCGGACTAGGCAATGAGCAGTTCTTC.

This chain joins TRBV15 and TRBJ2-6; 8 bases are a match to TRBD1. The trim removed 3 bases at V and 0 bases at J, leaving 7 bases unmatched. Germline CDR1 reads LNHNV; CDR2 reads YYDKDF (reference sequence). This CDR3 has 18 amino acids. In nucleotides, the CDR3 is TGTGCCACCAGCAGCCCGGGACAGGCAAGCTCTGGGGCCAACGTCCTGACTTTC. Its protein is CATSSPGQASSGANVLTF. Together with reference TRBV15 and TRBJ2-6, the CDR3 gives the full variable domain: DAMVIQNPRYQVTQFGKPVTLSCSQTLNHNVMYWYQQKSSQAPKLLFHYYDKDFNNEADTPDNFQSRRPNTSFCFLDIRSPGLGDTAMYLCATSSPGQASSGANVLTFGAGSRLTVL.

This sequence joins TRBV3-1 (or the pseudogene TRBV3-2) and TRBJ1-2, with D tentatively TRBD1 (6 bases). The CDR3 is 15 amino acids. The V end lost 1 base, the J end lost 6 bases, and 15 bases lay between the germline ends. CDR1 is LGHDT and CDR2 is YNNKEL in the germline V gene (reference sequence). Here the CDR3 reads CASSQAGGRGDGYTF. CDR3 DNA: TGTGCCAGCAGCCAAGCGGGAGGCAGGGGTGATGGCTACACCTTC.

The rearrangement uses TRBV28 and TRBJ1-2; 8 nucleotides agree with TRBD1. CDR3 length: 13 residues. The germline V gene has CDR1 MDHEN and CDR2 SYDVKM. Trimming removed 5 bases from V and 4 bases from J; junction bases left unmatched: 3. For the CDR3, the DNA is TGTGCCAGCAGTCCGGACAGGGTCTATGGCTACACCTTC. The encoded protein is CASSPDRVYGYTF.

The genes are TRBV18 and TRBJ1-1; a possible D gene is TRBD1 (5 bases). CDR3 length equals 13 residues. Germline V gene lookup returns CDR1 KGHSH and CDR2 LQKENI. Between the trimmed V and J ends, which lost 2 bases and 5 bases, there was a span of 9 bases. The CDR3, as DNA: TGTGCCAGCTCACCAGTGGGGGGAACTGAAGCTTTCTTT. This translates into CASSPVGGTEAFF.

This rearrangement joins TRBV2 to TRBJ2-5; 10 nucleotides align to TRBD1. Germline loops: CDR1 SNHLY, CDR2 FYNNEI. V shed 4 bases and J 4 bases; nucleotides not matched to a gene: 12. The CDR3 has 17 amino acids. Written as DNA, the CDR3 is TGTGCCAGCAGTGTGGGCCTGACAGGGGGCGAAAGAGAGACCCAGTACTTC. Translating gives CASSVGLTGGERETQYF.

This chain links TRBV10-1 with TRBJ2-4; D is perhaps TRBD2 (5 bases). V was shortened by 0 bases and J by 0 bases, with 15 bases between the two germline ends. Per the germline V gene, CDR1 is WNHNN and CDR2 is SYGVQD (reference sequence). This CDR3 comprises 18 residues. Here the CDR3 DNA reads TGCGCCAGCAGTGAGTCGATAAGTAAGCGGTTAGCCAAAAACATTCAGTACTTC. It is translated as CASSESISKRLAKNIQYF.

This sequence joins TRBV18 and TRBJ2-7; 10 bases line up with TRBD1. The length of the CDR3 is 17 residues. Germline CDR1 KGHSH, CDR2 LQKENI. V lost 6 bases to trimming and J lost 2 bases; unmatched junction nucleotides: 13. CDR3 residues: CASSPITPGQGTYEQYF. In DNA, the CDR3 is TGTGCCAGCTCCCCCATAACACCGGGACAGGGGACCTACGAGCAGTACTTC.

This CDR3 is CASSNQGGEKLFF. CDR3 DNA: TGTGCCAGCAGCAATCAGGGTGGTGAAAAACTGTTTTTT. The rearrangement joins TRBV12-3 or TRBV12-4 to TRBJ1-4, with D maybe TRBD1 (5 bases). This CDR3 is 13 amino acids long. Trimming pared 6 bases from V and 7 bases from J, leaving 12 bases between.

The CDR3 spells CASSFASRDRGLYRGEKLFF. The CDR3 coding sequence is TGTGCCAGCAGTTTTGCGAGCAGGGACAGGGGGCTCTATAGGGGTGAAAAACTGTTTTTT. This chain connects TRBV7-3 to TRBJ1-4; the match to TRBD1 covers 12 bases. V lost 6 bases, J lost 7 bases, and 21 bases stayed unmatched. The germline V gene has CDR1 SGHTA and CDR2 FQGTGA. The CDR3 is 20 amino acids.

The J gene is TRBJ1-1, the V gene TRBV19; 8 bases agree with TRBD1. This CDR3 is built from 17 residues. Per the germline V gene, CDR1 is LNHDA and CDR2 is SQIVND (reference sequence). With 5 bases clipped from V and 6 bases from J, the junction kept 17 bases outside the gene matches. The CDR3 bases are TGTGCCAGTAGTTACCATCCCTTCAGGGGGCAGGATTCTGAAGCTTTCTTT. Its protein product is CASSYHPFRGQDSEAFF.

The V call is TRBV29-1, the J call TRBJ2-2; D is unclear. The germline gives CDR1 SQVTM, CDR2 ANQGSEA. This CDR3 comprises 11 residues. Trimming removed 5 bases at V and 6 bases at J, with 7 bases between. The CDR3 DNA sequence: TGCAGCGTTCGTTTCGCCGGGGAGCTGTTTTTT. It specifies CSVRFAGELFF.

The rearrangement links TRBV7-2 to TRBJ2-3; D remains unclear. Trimming stripped 5 bases from V and 8 bases from J, with 11 bases between. Germline CDR1 and CDR2: SGHTA and FQGNSA. The CDR3 length is 12 residues. The DNA of the CDR3 is TGTGCCAGCAGCACTCCCAAGAGTACGCAGTATTTT. This gives the protein CASSTPKSTQYF.

CDR3 amino acids: CASSVTGNTEAFF. The CDR3 DNA follows: TGTGCCAGTAGTGTTACCGGGAACACTGAAGCTTTCTTT. J is TRBJ1-1 and V is TRBV19; D remains ambiguous. CDR3 length equals 13 residues. V was clipped by 5 bases and J by 1 base, with 8 bases between them. Germline CDR1 LNHDA, CDR2 SQIVND (reference sequence).